This T cell receptor (beta chain) appears in the sequencing data of a study of T cells in localized non-small cell lung cancer. Study-level points and caveats: An association was observed between higher blood T cell density and longer overall survival. Because sequencing included only one region (of the tumor), heterogeneity remains possible.

TCRdb's copy holds only in-frame clones and misses some; the assay was immunoSEQ multiplex PCR. The table shows about 3,000 clones, with 15% to 20% occurring only once. This clone was counted a few times. The antigen is unknown. Looked up from germline, CDR1 is MDHEN and CDR2 is SYDVKM. V was pared by 6 bases and J by 7 bases, with 10 bases of the junction left unmatched. CDR3 length: 14 amino acids. The chain is built from TRBV28 and TRBJ2-3; 7 bases map to TRBD1. Sequenced here: lung tumor tissue, sampled before any cancer treatment. The receptor was derived from a woman aged 35 to 69 with stage II lung adenocarcinoma. CDR3 in DNA: TGTGCCAGCAGCCCCCCCCCGACAGGGCATACGCAGTATTTT. Its translation: CASSPPPTGHTQYF.